This TCR beta chain appears in the sequencing data of a study of tumor and adjacent non-tumor tissue in lung cancer. Turning to the study itself: Samples averaged about 4.3 million productive TCRbeta reads each.

RNA was extracted from bulk tissue without any cell sorting. Distant lung tissue was collected more than 3 cm away from the tumor edge. Between August and November 2014, newly diagnosed, chemotherapy-naive lung cancer patients underwent thoracic surgery in China. Three rounds of nested PCR, following a modified ARM-PCR protocol, produced the TCRbeta library. TCRdb called the multiplex PCR reads again in MiXCR, with one record for every CDR3 protein. Counted here are about 86,000 distinct CDR3 sequences, 76% occurring once; the ten biggest clones make up less than 25%. To note about this clonotype: One end of the junction is discordant with germline, which a read error may explain.

Germline CDR1 reads SGHNT; CDR2 reads YYREEE (reference sequence). The CDR3 is made up of 13 amino acids. The sequencing input was distant non-tumor lung tissue. This clonotype was obtained from a woman in her forties or fifties with non-small cell lung cancer. The chain joins TRBV5-4 to TRBJ2-3; D ambiguous. The CDR3 loop reads CASSFFGIDTQYF. The CDR3 DNA follows: TGTGCCAGCAGCTTCTTCGGCATAGATACGCAATATTTT.